This entry lists 14 T cell receptor beta chains sequenced from one sample in a study of human T cells and chemical hapten exposure. TCRdb re-called the RACE reads through MiXCR, storing one row per CDR3 protein. The profile shows over 50,000 distinct CDR3 sequences, approximately 10% of them singletons. Time point denoted: patch test 1, 2 weeks after DPC sensitization. The treatment was: therapeutic diphenylcyclopropenone sensitization with weekly scalp DPC. Total RNA was isolated from whole blood that had not been fractionated. The sequencing used whole blood, collected in connection with sensitization to the hapten diphenylcyclopropenone (DPC). The receptors shown here come from a woman aged 40 to 50 with alopecia areata. Some clones in this sample may be carry-over from other donors' samples.

In its sample, this clonotype was seen a few times. The chain has TRBV5-1 and TRBJ2-4; D gene ambiguous. Germline V gene lookup returns CDR1 SGHRS and CDR2 YFSETQ. The V gene lost 0 bases and the J gene lost 3 bases, with 13 bases spanning the gap. The CDR3 runs to 16 residues. CDR3 in amino acids: CASSLESLDLKNIQYF. The CDR3 DNA sequence: TGCGCCAGCAGCTTGGAGTCCCTCGATCTCAAAAACATTCAGTACTTC.

This clonotype was counted only a few times. The chain has TRBV20-1 and TRBJ2-7; 13 positions match TRBD2. Germline CDR1 is DFQATT and CDR2 is SNEGSKA (reference sequence). The ends lost 1 base at V and 0 bases at J; junction bases unmatched: 6. The CDR3 spans 17 residues. The CDR3 is CSARGPGTSGISYEQYF. As DNA, the CDR3 is TGCAGTGCTAGAGGCCCCGGGACTAGCGGGATCTCCTACGAGCAGTACTTC.

This clonotype was counted between two and nine times. The CDR3 sequence: CSARGVSGSVEQFF. In DNA form, the CDR3 reads TGCAGTGCTAGAGGGGTTAGCGGGAGCGTTGAGCAGTTCTTC. This sequence joins TRBV20-1 and TRBJ2-1, with 9 bases that match TRBD2. CDR3 length: 14 residues. Per the germline V gene, CDR1 is DFQATT and CDR2 is SNEGSKA (reference sequence). The junction had 7 bases not matched to a gene; V was cut back by 1 base and J by 9 bases.

V gene TRBV5-1 combines with J gene TRBJ2-7; tentative D call: TRBD2 (5 bases). CDR3 length: 16 residues. Trimming stripped 4 bases from V and 0 bases from J, with 17 bases between. Germline V CDR1 and CDR2: SGHRS, YFSETQ. As DNA, the CDR3 is TGCGCCAGCAGCCCCGACCGTGGACTGCACTCCTACGAGCAGTACTTC. It yields the protein CASSPDRGLHSYEQYF.

This clonotype was seen repeatedly, ten times or more. This chain uses TRBV11-2 with TRBJ2-7, with D maybe TRBD2 (5 bases). Germline values: CDR1 SGHAT, CDR2 FQNNGV. Trimming left V 8 bases short and J 0 bases short, with 11 bases between. The CDR3 is made up of 13 amino acids. CDR3 amino acids: CASGTRSSYEQYF. In DNA form, the CDR3 reads TGTGCCAGCGGTACTAGGAGCTCCTACGAGCAGTACTTC.

This clonotype showed up many times. The chain uses TRBV21-1 and TRBJ1-5; the table's D gene call, TRBD1, was not cross checked with the DNA. TRBV21-1 is a documented pseudogene. The CDR3 sequence is 16 residues long. The CDR3: CASSRGTGGWDQPQHF. In nucleotides, the CDR3 is TGTGCCAGCAGCAGAGGGACAGGGGGGTGGGATCAGCCCCAGCATTTT.

This clonotype was counted a few times. The rearrangement uses TRBV3-1 and TRBJ2-1; the D is unclear. V shed 0 bases and J shed 6 bases, with 6 bases lying between them. The CDR3 is 13 residues long. In germline, CDR1 is LGHDT, CDR2 YNNKEL (reference sequence). This CDR3 reads CASSQDRTNEQFF. For the CDR3, the DNA is TGTGCCAGCAGCCAAGATAGAACCAATGAGCAGTTCTTC.

This clonotype has at least ten counts. J is TRBJ1-2 and V is TRBV7-9; D gene unclear. Deletions cut 5 bases from V and 4 bases from J, with 14 bases between. There are 14 residues in the CDR3. CDR1 is SEHNR and CDR2 is FQNEAQ in the germline V gene (reference sequence). In nucleotides, the CDR3 is TGTGCCAGCAGCCGATCCGACGGCGCCTATGGCTACACCTTC. Residues: CASSRSDGAYGYTF.

This clonotype is deemed medium-sized (0.01 to 0.1%). This chain joins TRBV4-2 and TRBJ2-5, with 7 bases fitting TRBD2. Looked up from germline, CDR1 is LGHNA and CDR2 is YNFKEQ. The CDR3 has 15 amino acids. V shed 0 bases and J 1 base; nucleotides not matched to a gene: 2. The CDR3 region has the DNA TGTGCCAGCAGCCAAGATGGGACTACCCAAGAGACCCAGTACTTC. Protein sequence: CASSQDGTTQETQYF.

This clonotype was seen a few times. The chain employs TRBV10-3 and TRBJ2-5, with D possibly matching TRBD1 (5 bases). The CDR3 consists of 13 residues. V shed 10 bases and J shed 2 bases, with 14 bases lying between them. Looked up from germline, CDR1 is ENHRY and CDR2 is SYGVKD. CDR3 DNA: TGTGCCACGCTTAAAGACAGTCAAGAGACCCAGTACTTC. Translation gives CATLKDSQETQYF.

The chain is built from TRBV18 and TRBJ1-1; the D gene is possibly TRBD1 (6 bases). Deletions cut 1 base from V and 3 bases from J, with 15 bases between. The germline gives CDR1 KGHSH, CDR2 LQKENI. The CDR3 has 16 residues. CDR3 in DNA: TGTGCCAGCTCACCACTGTCAGGGGCGAGTTACACTGAAGCTTTCTTT. Its translation: CASSPLSGASYTEAFF. Full variable domain (outside the CDR3, taken from reference TRBV18 and TRBJ1-1): NAGVMQNPRHLVRRRGQEARLRCSPMKGHSHVYWYRQLPEEGLKFMVYLQKENIIDESGMPKERFSAEFPKEGPSILRIQQVVRGDSAAYFCASSPLSGASYTEAFFGQGTRLTVV.

This chain uses TRBV11-1 with TRBJ1-1, with a tentative D call TRBD1 (5 bases). This CDR3 has 14 residues. Germline loops: CDR1 SGHAT, CDR2 FQDESV (reference sequence). Trimming shortened V by 0 bases and J by 4 bases, and 9 bases separated the two germline ends. Here the CDR3 reads CASSLAGGTTEAFF. Here the CDR3 DNA reads TGTGCCAGCAGCTTAGCGGGAGGGACCACTGAAGCTTTCTTT.

This clonotype appeared a few times. The rearrangement links TRBV6-1 to TRBJ2-7; 7 nucleotides agree with TRBD2. CDR1 is MNHNS and CDR2 is SASEGT in the germline V gene. Trimming cost V 7 bases and J 4 bases; bases outside gene matches: 4. There are 12 residues in the CDR3. The DNA for the CDR3 is TGTGCCAGCACGGCGGGAGAATACGAGCAGTACTTC. It yields the protein CASTAGEYEQYF.

Written as DNA, the CDR3 is TGCAGCGTTGATCCTATCCTAGCGGATACGCAGTATTTT. It encodes CSVDPILADTQYF. The rearrangement links TRBV29-1 to TRBJ2-3; D might be TRBD2 (6 bases). Germline assignment: CDR1 SQVTM and CDR2 ANQGSEA. The CDR3 loop spans 13 amino acids. V shed 3 bases and J shed 6 bases, with 13 bases lying between them.